A single sample is the source of the 2 T cell receptor beta chains below, sequenced in a study of blood T cell repertoires in COVID-19. Data came from immunoSEQ multiplex PCR; TCRdb stores just in-frame clones and leaves some out. Seen here are 130,000 to 150,000 clones, less than 90% observed once, and the top ten hold under 7%. The source material was PBMCs or T cells enriched from blood (not recorded which). The receptors originated from a woman in her forties or fifties who had been exposed to COVID-19.

V usage is TRBV6-6 and J usage is TRBJ1-4, with 7 positions matching TRBD1. Germline CDR1 is MNHNY and CDR2 is SVGAGI (reference sequence). The CDR3 runs 15 residues. V dropped 4 bases and J dropped 5; count of bases not matched to a gene: 7. CDR3 DNA sequence: TGTGCCAGCAGTTGGTTACAGGGGCTCAATGAAAAACTGTTTTTT. As protein: CASSWLQGLNEKLFF.

This chain joins TRBV27 and TRBJ1-1; D gene ambiguous. Per germline, CDR1 MNHEY and CDR2 SMNVEV (reference sequence). The CDR3 consists of 15 residues. V was clipped by 0 bases and J by 3 bases, with 11 bases between them. The CDR3 protein is CASSLSGRSYTEAFF. DNA of the CDR3: TGTGCCAGCAGTTTATCGGGCAGATCTTACACTGAAGCTTTCTTT.